The 27 T cell receptor beta chains given below trace back to one sample, sequenced in a study of T cells in localized non-small cell lung cancer. The repertoire was sequenced with immunoSEQ multiplex PCR; TCRdb's copy has only in-frame clones and lacks some. This table holds 2,500 to 3,000 clones, over 30% found once. Sequencing was performed on lung tumor tissue, taken before any cancer treatment. Receptor source: a female donor over 55 with stage II squamous cell lung carcinoma.

The table lists this clone with a few counts. CDR3 amino acids: CASSYPGARGYTF. The CDR3 region has the DNA TGTGCCAGCAGTTACCCCGGGGCGAGGGGCTACACCTTC. The rearrangement links TRBV6-8 to TRBJ1-2; maybe TRBD1 (5 bases). Trimming removed 2 bases at V and 8 bases at J, with 12 bases between. The CDR3 spans 13 residues. The germline gives CDR1 MNHGY, CDR2 SAAAGT.

The gene calls are TRBV9 and TRBJ2-3; 8 positions match TRBD1. V dropped 5 bases and J dropped 3; count of bases not matched to a gene: 8. Germline CDR1 and CDR2: SGDLS and YYNGEE. This CDR3 has 15 residues. CDR3 nucleotides: TGTGCCAGCAGTTTCGACAGGGGTGAGACAGATACGCAGTATTTT. Translated: CASSFDRGETDTQYF.

The chain uses TRBV19 and TRBJ1-5; the D is unclear. Trimming removed 5 bases at V and 4 bases at J, with 15 bases between. Per germline, CDR1 LNHDA and CDR2 SQIVND (reference sequence). This CDR3 spans 15 amino acids. CDR3 sequence: CASSYGGQVNQPQHF. In DNA, the CDR3 is TGTGCCAGTAGTTATGGCGGGCAAGTTAATCAGCCCCAGCATTTT.

This clone has only a few counts. The CDR3 nucleotides are TGTGCCAGCAGTGCCACGGGACTAGCGGGAAAAGAGCAGTTCTTC. Translation gives CASSATGLAGKEQFF. The chain joins TRBV6-8 to TRBJ2-1; 13 positions agree with TRBD2. Germline CDR1 MNHGY, CDR2 SAAAGT. V shed 5 bases and J 10 bases; nucleotides not matched to a gene: 8. The CDR3 extends over 15 amino acids.

This clone was observed once. V is TRBV19 and J is TRBJ2-5; TRBD1 matches 12 bases. V shed 5 bases and J 6 bases; nucleotides not matched to a gene: 10. Germline V gene lookup returns CDR1 LNHDA and CDR2 SQIVND (reference sequence). CDR3 length: 16 residues. CDR3 nucleotide sequence: TGTGCCAGTAGTCCCTCCGGGACAGGGGGCGGGAAGACCCAGTACTTC. This encodes CASSPSGTGGGKTQYF. The full variable domain, in which reference TRBV19 and TRBJ2-5 provide the parts outside the CDR3, is DGGITQSPKYLFRKEGQNVTLSCEQNLNHDAMYWYRQDPGQGLRLIYYSQIVNDFQKGDIAEGYSVSREKKESFPLTVTSAQKNPTAFYLCASSPSGTGGGKTQYFGPGTRLLVL.

This clone is medium-sized. The CDR3 is CASSSTSGLPHEQYF. CDR3 coding DNA: TGTGCCAGCAGTTCCACTAGCGGACTTCCCCACGAGCAGTACTTC. This rearrangement joins TRBV11-3 to TRBJ2-7; 8 positions agree with TRBD2. The CDR3 totals 15 residues. The V segment lost 6 bases and the J segment 5 bases; nucleotides outside the gene matches: 12. Germline values: CDR1 SGHNT, CDR2 YENEEA.

As regards this clone: The read gets to within 1 residue of the CDR3 end, and the germline J gene fills in the rest. The V call is TRBV10-3, the J call TRBJ2-3, with 10 bases identical to TRBD2. Germline trimming cut 2 bases from V and 0 bases from J; bases unmatched to any gene: 5. Germline CDR1 ENHRY, CDR2 SYGVKD. The length of the CDR3 is 17 residues. The CDR3 reads CAISESPSGSSTDTQYF. CDR3 DNA (partial): TGTGCCATCAGTGAGAGTCCTAGCGGGAGTAGCACAGATACGCAGTAT.

The gene calls are TRBV28 and TRBJ1-1; D unresolved. The germline CDR1 and CDR2 sequences are MDHEN and SYDVKM. Between the trimmed V and J ends, which lost 7 bases and 1 base, there was a span of 16 bases. This CDR3 has 15 residues. The CDR3 spells CASTIVRTSNTEAFF. DNA for the CDR3: TGTGCCAGCACCATAGTGCGGACTTCGAACACTGAAGCTTTCTTT.

This clone was observed a few times. The rearrangement joins TRBV11-3 to TRBJ2-5, with no clear D. The CDR3 is 14 amino acids. Germline V lookup: CDR1 SGHNT, CDR2 YENEEA. The V end was cut by 2 bases, the J end by 5 bases, with 12 bases between. The DNA of the CDR3 is TGTGCCAGCAGCTTATTCTCGGGTGGGGAGACCCAGTACTTC. The encoded protein is CASSLFSGGETQYF.

This clone is a singleton in its sample. The rearrangement joins TRBV19 to TRBJ1-5, with 7 nucleotides matching TRBD1. V was clipped by 3 bases and J by 6 bases; unmatched bases: 5. The CDR3 consists of 14 residues. The V gene's germline CDR1 is LNHDA and CDR2 SQIVND (reference sequence). This CDR3 is CASSIPQGGQPQHF. The CDR3 bases are TGTGCCAGTAGTATCCCGCAGGGGGGTCAGCCCCAGCATTTT.

With respect to this clone: Compared with germline, one end of the junction differs, possibly owing to a read error. The CDR3 region is CASSEGIPYNEQFF. The DNA for the CDR3 is TGTGCCAGCAGTGAGGGGATACCCTACAATGAGCAGTTCTTC. The chain links TRBV10-3 to TRBJ2-1; either TRBD1 or TRBD2 may supply D (5 bases each). The germline V gene has CDR1 ENHRY and CDR2 SYGVKD. This CDR3 region has 14 residues.

V is TRBV19 and J is TRBJ2-7; a possible D gene is TRBD1 (5 bases). The CDR3 runs to 14 residues. CDR1 and CDR2 from the germline V gene are LNHDA and SQIVND (reference sequence). Between the trimmed V and J ends, which lost 6 bases and 1 base, there was a span of 13 bases. Written as DNA, the CDR3 is TGTGCCAGTAGCCCCCAGGGAAATTCCTACGAGCAGTACTTC. Its protein is CASSPQGNSYEQYF. The full variable domain, in which reference TRBV19 and TRBJ2-7 provide the parts outside the CDR3, is DGGITQSPKYLFRKEGQNVTLSCEQNLNHDAMYWYRQDPGQGLRLIYYSQIVNDFQKGDIAEGYSVSREKKESFPLTVTSAQKNPTAFYLCASSPQGNSYEQYFGPGTRLTVT.

The chain combines TRBV19 with TRBJ2-7; the match to TRBD2 covers 7 bases. Trimming cost V 3 bases and J 4 bases; bases outside gene matches: 3. CDR1 and CDR2 from the germline V gene are LNHDA and SQIVND (reference sequence). The CDR3 extends over 13 amino acids. This chain's CDR3 is CASSMWEGYEQYF. CDR3 bases: TGTGCCAGTAGTATGTGGGAGGGATACGAGCAGTACTTC.

This chain joins TRBV28 and TRBJ1-2, with D uncertain. Germline values: CDR1 MDHEN, CDR2 SYDVKM. The CDR3 runs 12 residues. With 2 bases removed from V and 3 bases from J, the gap between germline ends came to 4 bases. CDR3 in DNA: TGTGCCAGCAGTTTAGGGGACTATGGCTACACCTTC. Protein: CASSLGDYGYTF.

V usage is TRBV19 and J usage is TRBJ1-1; TRBD1 is a possible D gene (6 bases). The CDR3 totals 14 residues. Germline V gene data show CDR1 as LNHDA and CDR2 as SQIVND (reference sequence). V lost 4 bases and J lost 8, with 17 bases in between. CDR3 loop: CASSTYRATEEAFF. The CDR3 DNA follows: TGTGCCAGTAGTACCTACAGGGCAACCGAGGAAGCTTTCTTT.

V and J are TRBV11-3 and TRBJ2-3, with D possibly being TRBD1 or TRBD2 (5 bases each). The CDR3 is 15 amino acids. Trimming removed 1 base from V and 2 bases from J, with 10 bases in between. Looked up from germline, CDR1 is SGHNT and CDR2 is YENEEA. CDR3 in DNA: TGTGCCAGCAGCTTAGTTTGGGACCACACAGATACGCAGTATTTT. Its protein is CASSLVWDHTDTQYF.

This chain links TRBV19 with TRBJ2-7, with a tentative D call TRBD2 (5 bases). The CDR3 is 15 amino acids. Germline CDR1 reads LNHDA; CDR2 reads SQIVND (reference sequence). Trimming pared 1 base from V and 3 bases from J, leaving 13 bases between. In DNA, the CDR3 is TGTGCCAGTAGTATAGTAGAGGGAACGGGCTACGAGCAGTACTTC. It codes for CASSIVEGTGYEQYF.

The V and J genes are TRBV30 and TRBJ2-5, with D unresolved. Germline V gene sequence: CDR1 GTSNPN, CDR2 SVGIG (reference sequence). CDR3 length: 14 amino acids. The germline V and J ends were trimmed by 0 bases and 1 base, with 9 bases remaining between them. The CDR3 DNA follows: TGTGCCTGGAGTGTGTATGGGCTCCAAGAGACCCAGTACTTC. It encodes CAWSVYGLQETQYF.

This clone was picked up a small number of times. The CDR3 nucleotides read TGTGCCAGCTTTAAATCGAACACTGAAGCTTTCTTT. Its protein is CASFKSNTEAFF. The V gene is TRBV18, the J gene TRBJ1-1; D call uncertain. Germline V gene sequence: CDR1 KGHSH, CDR2 LQKENI. V was pared by 7 bases and J by 1 base, with 7 bases between. The CDR3 length is 12 residues.

J is TRBJ2-2 and V is TRBV6-8; possibly TRBD1 for D (5 bases). Trimming pared 10 bases from V and 5 bases from J, leaving 17 bases between. The CDR3 has 14 amino acids. CDR1 MNHGY and CDR2 SAAAGT come from the germline V gene. The CDR3 protein is CAIKTGPRTGELFF. CDR3 bases: TGTGCCATCAAAACAGGCCCCAGGACCGGGGAGCTGTTTTTT.

This clone was seen a handful of times. The chain recombines TRBV7-7 with TRBJ1-4, with D possibly matching TRBD1 (5 bases). Trimming stripped 3 bases from V and 4 bases from J, with 12 bases between. Germline V CDR1 and CDR2: SSHAT, FNYEAQ (reference sequence). The CDR3 loop spans 15 amino acids. The DNA of the CDR3 is TGTGCCAGCAGCTTGGGGCAGGGACTTAATGAAAAACTGTTTTTT. Translated, it gives CASSLGQGLNEKLFF.

This clone occurred a few times. The chain has TRBV14 and TRBJ2-7; D might be TRBD1 (5 bases). The length of the CDR3 is 11 residues. Trimming took off 8 bases at V and 5 bases at J, with 10 bases between the two ends. The germline V gene has CDR1 SGHDN and CDR2 FVKESK. CDR3 region: CASSPGNEQYF. The CDR3 DNA is TGTGCCAGCTCACCAGGGAACGAGCAGTACTTC.

This clone was observed a few times. The rearrangement links TRBV6-7 to TRBJ2-4; 7 bases fit TRBD1. TRBV6-7 is annotated as an ORF whose role is uncertain. The CDR3 is made up of 15 amino acids. The V and J ends lost 4 bases and 2 bases, in that order; junction bases with no gene match: 5. CDR3 sequence reads: CASSSGTVTKNIQYF. CDR3 DNA: TGTGCCAGCAGTTCCGGGACAGTGACCAAAAACATTCAGTACTTC.

This clone was recorded a few times. V and J are TRBV9 and TRBJ1-2, with D perhaps matching TRBD1 (5 bases). The germline gives CDR1 SGDLS, CDR2 YYNGEE. The length of the CDR3 is 12 residues. Trimming shortened V by 5 bases and J by 6 bases, and 11 bases separated the two germline ends. The CDR3 DNA is TGTGCCAGCAGTGAGGTGGGGGATGGCTACACCTTC. Protein sequence: CASSEVGDGYTF.

This clone was counted between two and nine times. The chain combines TRBV7-5 with TRBJ2-1; TRBD2 is the table's D call and was not checked against the DNA. TRBV7-5 is a pseudogene. There are 14 residues in the CDR3. The CDR3 coding sequence is TGTGCCAGCAGCTTGGGGACTACGTACAATGAGCAGTTCTTC. Residues: CASSLGTTYNEQFF.

This clone was observed a few times. The V gene is TRBV5-1, the J gene TRBJ1-5; D may be TRBD1 (6 bases). Trimming took off 0 bases at V and 6 bases at J, with 13 bases between the two ends. Germline V CDR1 and CDR2: SGHRS, YFSETQ. This CDR3 is 15 amino acids long. In nucleotides, the CDR3 is TGCGCCAGCAGCTTGGCAGGGGTACCCGGTCAGCCCCAGCATTTT. Protein: CASSLAGVPGQPQHF.

V usage is TRBV6-8 and J usage is TRBJ2-1; 15 bases fit TRBD2. CDR1 and CDR2 (germline): MNHGY, SAAAGT. The J segment lost 4 bases and the V segment lost 8 bases, leaving 6 bases of the junction unmatched. The CDR3 length is 16 residues. DNA of the CDR3: TGTGCCAGCGTCACCGGGACTAGCGGGAGGTACAATGAGCAGTTCTTC. This gives the protein CASVTGTSGRYNEQFF.